This entry describes one TCR beta chain. The data were taken from a study of blood T cell repertoires in COVID-19. Across the study: The United States, Italy and Spain provided the acute and convalescent COVID-19 samples. PBMCs, B-cell-depleted T cells, or T cells provided the cDNA or gDNA that made up the material.

Germline V lookup: CDR1 SGHTA, CDR2 FQGNSA. The CDR3 has 15 residues. The junction had 8 bases not matched to a gene; V was cut back by 3 bases and J by 5 bases. Authors' analysis steps: Amplified reference gene primers provided the basis for estimating nucleated cell counts. Method: immunoSEQ multiplex PCR; TCRdb's copy keeps in-frame clones and lacks some. V, J and clone size were drawn from that table, and D and trimming were deduced from the DNA. This table holds over 45,000 clones, 84% found once. This TCR was sampled from a man aged 65 to 85 with active COVID-19. The sample was peripheral blood. This sequence joins TRBV7-2 and TRBJ2-5; 8 nucleotides match TRBD1. CDR3 protein: CASSFGRGRKETQYF. CDR3 coding DNA: TGTGCCAGCAGCTTCGGCAGGGGGCGGAAGGAGACCCAGTACTTC.